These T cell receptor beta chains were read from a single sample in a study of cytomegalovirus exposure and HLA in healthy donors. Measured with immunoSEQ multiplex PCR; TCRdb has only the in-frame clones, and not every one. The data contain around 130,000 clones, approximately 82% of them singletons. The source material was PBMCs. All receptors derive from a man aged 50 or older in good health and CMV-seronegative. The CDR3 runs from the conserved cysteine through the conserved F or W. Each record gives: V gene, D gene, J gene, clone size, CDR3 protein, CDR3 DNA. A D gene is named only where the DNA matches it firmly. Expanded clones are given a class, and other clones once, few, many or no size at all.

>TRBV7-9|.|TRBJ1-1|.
CASSMTANTEAFF
TGTGCCAGCAGTATGACAGCGAACACTGAAGCTTTCTTT
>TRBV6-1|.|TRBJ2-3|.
CASRSGGETDTQYF
TGTGCCAGCCGGAGCGGAGGGGAGACAGATACGCAGTATTTT
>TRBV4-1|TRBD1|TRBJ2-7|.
CASSQDPGQGRVSRYEQYF
TGCGCCAGCAGCCAAGACCCCGGACAGGGAAGAGTTTCAAGGTACGAGCAGTACTTC
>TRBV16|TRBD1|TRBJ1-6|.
CASSQGGQGVSPLHF
TGTGCCAGCAGCCAAGGCGGACAGGGGGTTTCACCCCTCCACTTT
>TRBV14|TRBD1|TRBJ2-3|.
CASSRPRTGIQDTQYF
TGTGCCAGCAGCCGCCCCCGGACAGGGATACAAGATACGCAGTATTTT
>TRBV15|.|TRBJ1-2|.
CATSRDRYYGYTF
TGTGCCACCAGCAGAGACAGGTACTATGGCTACACCTTC
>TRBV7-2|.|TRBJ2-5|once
CASTRKETQYF
TGTGCCAGCACCAGAAAAGAGACCCAGTACTTC
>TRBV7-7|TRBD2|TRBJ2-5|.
CASSKTSGGETQYF
TGTGCTAGCAGCAAGACTAGCGGGGGAGAGACCCAGTACTTC
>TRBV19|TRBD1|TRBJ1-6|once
CASSRDRRNSYNSPLHF
TGTGCCAGTAGTAGGGACAGGCGAAACTCCTATAATTCACCCCTCCACTTT
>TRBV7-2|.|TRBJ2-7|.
CASSLQKTYEQYF
TGTGCCAGCAGCTTACAGAAAACCTACGAGCAGTACTTC
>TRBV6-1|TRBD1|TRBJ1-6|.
CASSEQGGNSPLHF
TGTGCCAGCAGTGAACAGGGGGGAAATTCACCCCTCCACTTT
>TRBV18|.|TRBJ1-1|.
CASSPRTGYEAFF
TGTGCCAGCTCACCTCGTACAGGGTATGAAGCTTTCTTT
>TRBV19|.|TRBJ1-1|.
CASSRARAENTEAFF
TGTGCCAGTAGTAGGGCCAGGGCGGAGAACACTGAAGCTTTCTTT
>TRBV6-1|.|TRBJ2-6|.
CASMVSSSGANVLTF
TGTGCCAGCATGGTTTCGAGCTCTGGGGCCAACGTCCTGACTTTC
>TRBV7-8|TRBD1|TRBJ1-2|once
CASSIRDRAGYGYTF
TGTGCCAGCAGCATCCGGGACAGGGCCGGTTATGGCTACACCTTC
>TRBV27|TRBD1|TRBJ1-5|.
CASQSRGTANRSNQPQHF
TGTGCCAGCCAAAGCCGGGGGACAGCGAATAGAAGCAATCAGCCCCAGCATTTT
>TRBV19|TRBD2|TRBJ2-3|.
CASASGGSTDTQYF
TGTGCCAGTGCAAGCGGGGGTAGCACAGATACGCAGTATTTT
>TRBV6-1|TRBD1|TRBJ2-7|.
CASSEGTGDLYEQYF
TGTGCCAGCAGTGAAGGGACAGGGGACCTCTACGAGCAGTACTTC
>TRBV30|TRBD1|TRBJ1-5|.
CAWSGVTGGRGPQHF
TGTGCCTGGAGCGGGGTTACAGGGGGCCGGGGGCCCCAGCATTTT
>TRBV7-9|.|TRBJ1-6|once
CASSLVTPPLHF
TGTGCCAGCAGCTTAGTTACTCCACCCCTCCACTTT
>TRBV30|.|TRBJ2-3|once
CAWRPGLSTDTQYF
TGTGCCTGGAGACCAGGGTTAAGCACAGATACGCAGTATTTT
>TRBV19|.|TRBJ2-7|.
CANSIDYDKYSYEQYF
TGTGCCAATAGTATAGATTACGACAAGTACTCCTACGAGCAGTACTTC
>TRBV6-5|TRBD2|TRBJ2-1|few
CASIKRTGGLNEQFF
TGTGCCAGCATCAAAAGGACGGGGGGGCTTAATGAGCAGTTCTTC
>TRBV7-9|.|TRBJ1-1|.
CASSVGGTEAFF
TGTGCCAGCAGCGTGGGGGGCACTGAAGCTTTCTTT
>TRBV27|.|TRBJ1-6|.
CASNEGQGGPLHF
TGTGCCAGCAATGAGGGACAAGGAGGACCCCTCCACTTT
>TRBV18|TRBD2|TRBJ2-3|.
CASSPPLSGGPHSTDTQYF
TGTGCCAGCTCACCACCGCTGAGCGGGGGACCTCATAGCACAGATACGCAGTATTTT
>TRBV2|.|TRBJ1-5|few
CASSERQYSSNQPQHF
TGTGCCAGCAGTGAACGACAGTATTCTAGCAATCAGCCCCAGCATTTT
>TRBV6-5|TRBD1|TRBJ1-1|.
CASSYSDRGTEAFF
TGTGCCAGCAGTTACTCGGACAGGGGCACTGAAGCTTTCTTT
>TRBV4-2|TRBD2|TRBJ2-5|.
CASSQDQRGVETQYF
TGTGCCAGCAGCCAAGATCAGCGGGGGGTAGAGACCCAGTACTTC
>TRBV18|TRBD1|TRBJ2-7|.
CASSRPTGAYEQYF
TGTGCCAGCTCACGCCCGACAGGGGCGTACGAGCAGTACTTC
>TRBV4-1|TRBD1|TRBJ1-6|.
CASSQDGQGGSPLHF
TGCGCCAGCAGCCAAGATGGACAGGGGGGTTCACCCCTCCACTTT
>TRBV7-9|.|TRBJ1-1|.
CASNNQMNTEAFF
TGTGCCAGCAACAACCAGATGAACACTGAAGCTTTCTTT
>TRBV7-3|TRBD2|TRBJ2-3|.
CASSSSGGAPDTQYF
TGTGCCAGCAGCTCTAGCGGGGGGGCCCCGGATACGCAGTATTTT
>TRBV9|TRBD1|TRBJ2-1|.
CASSVVGQGAGYNEQFF
TGTGCCAGCAGCGTAGTAGGACAGGGGGCGGGCTACAATGAGCAGTTCTTC
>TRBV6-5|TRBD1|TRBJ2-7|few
CASMFRDSSYEQYF
TGTGCCAGCATGTTCCGGGACAGCTCCTACGAGCAGTACTTC
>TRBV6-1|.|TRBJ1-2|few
CASSEFREPYGYTF
TGTGCCAGCAGTGAATTCAGGGAACCATATGGCTACACCTTC
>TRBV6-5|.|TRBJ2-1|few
CASSWIPGNEQFF
TGTGCCAGCAGCTGGATTCCGGGCAATGAGCAGTTCTTC
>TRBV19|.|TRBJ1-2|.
CASSYRANYGYTF
TGTGCCAGTAGCTATCGAGCTAACTATGGCTACACCTTC
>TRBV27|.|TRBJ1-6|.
CASVGYGGVSRNSPLHF
TGTGCCAGCGTGGGTTACGGCGGGGTTTCGAGGAATTCACCCCTCCACTTT
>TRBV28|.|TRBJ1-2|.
CASSQGGGYYGYTF
TGTGCCAGCAGCCAAGGGGGAGGGTACTATGGCTACACCTTC
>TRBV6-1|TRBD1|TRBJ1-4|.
CASTPGGQGEEKLFF
TGTGCCAGCACCCCAGGGGGACAGGGCGAGGAAAAACTGTTTTTT
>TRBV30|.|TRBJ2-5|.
CAWEQEGMETQYF
TGTGCCTGGGAACAGGAAGGGATGGAGACCCAGTACTTC
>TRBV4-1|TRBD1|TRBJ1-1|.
CASSQEVDRGYGRGNTEAFF
TGCGCCAGCAGCCAAGAAGTTGACAGGGGCTATGGGAGGGGAAACACTGAAGCTTTCTTT
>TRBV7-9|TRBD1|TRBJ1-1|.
CASSFEGALSEAFF
TGTGCCAGCAGCTTTGAGGGGGCGCTATCTGAAGCTTTCTTT
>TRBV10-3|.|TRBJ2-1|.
CAISEGRYNEQFF
TGTGCCATCAGTGAAGGGAGGTACAATGAGCAGTTCTTC
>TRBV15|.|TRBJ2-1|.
CATSRARVSYNEQFF
TGTGCCACCAGCAGAGCGAGGGTCTCCTACAATGAGCAGTTCTTC
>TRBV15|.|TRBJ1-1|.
CATSRENSGTEAFF
TGTGCCACCAGCAGAGAAAATTCGGGCACTGAAGCTTTCTTT
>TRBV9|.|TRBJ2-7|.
CASSVGAGSYEQYF
TGTGCCAGCAGCGTAGGGGCAGGTTCCTACGAGCAGTACTTC
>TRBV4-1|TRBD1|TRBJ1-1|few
CASSQVGQGGKAFF
TGCGCCAGCAGCCAAGTAGGACAGGGTGGGAAAGCTTTCTTT
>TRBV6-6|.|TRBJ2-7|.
CASHAGLFAYEQYF
TGTGCCAGTCACGCCGGGTTGTTCGCCTACGAGCAGTACTTC
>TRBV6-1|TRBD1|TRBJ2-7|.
CASTGQGSYEQCF
TGTGCCAGCACAGGACAGGGGTCTTACGAGCAGTGCTTC
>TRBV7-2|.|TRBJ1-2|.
CASSLREGQGYGYTF
TGTGCCAGCAGCTTGCGGGAGGGCCAGGGCTATGGCTACACCTTC
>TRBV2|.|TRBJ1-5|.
CASSSEWDQPQHF
TGTGCCAGCAGTTCGGAGTGGGATCAGCCCCAGCATTTT